This record covers a single TCR beta chain. What it binds is not known. One end of the junction fails to match germline, which may point to a read error. Germline V lookup: CDR1 PRHDT, CDR2 FYEKMQ (reference sequence). There are 14 residues in the CDR3. The data stem from a study of blood T cells in healthy people across ages. About the research overall: There was about one barcoded beta molecule captured by template switching per two T cells. Whole-study findings and limits: Among long-lived donors, naive CD4+ cells were more numerous and diversity higher than in aged donors. Not knowing donor CMV status may have confounded expanded clonotype changes. Reliance upon unsorted PBMCs precluded definitive naive versus antigen-experienced comparison.

For the second PCR, which ran for about 6 to 12 cycles, a sample-barcoded 5' primer and a J-beta primer mix were used. MiXCR, run by TCRdb on the 5' RACE reads, gives a single entry per CDR3 protein. Of roughly 1,500,000 distinct CDR3 sequences listed, almost 35% are singletons. Sequencing used blood. The source is a woman in her twenties or thirties in good health. V gene TRBV13 combines with J gene TRBJ2-3; D not resolved. CDR3 nucleotide sequence: TGTGCCAGCGGCTTAGAAGAGTACGCAGATACGCAGTATTTT. This encodes CASGLEEYADTQYF. Full variable domain (missing parts from reference TRBV13 and TRBJ2-3): AAGVIQSPRHLIKEKRETATLKCYPIPRHDTVYWYQQGPGQDPQFLISFYEKMQSDKGSIPDRFSAQQFSDYHSELNMSSLELGDSALYFCASGLEEYADTQYFGPGTRLTVL.